Included here is one T cell receptor (beta chain) sequence, with context. CDR3 length: 13 residues. V trimming: 8 bases; J trimming: 2 bases; junction bases outside the gene matches: 3. The data were taken from a study of blood T cell repertoires in COVID-19. This table comes from immunoSEQ multiplex PCR, and its TCRdb copy is limited to in-frame clones, with some not included. The repertoire holds roughly 250,000 clones, with around 86% as singletons. Sequenced: PBMCs or T cells enriched from blood (not recorded which). The receptor was derived from a woman aged 40 to 55 with acute COVID-19. This sequence joins TRBV12-3 or TRBV12-4 and TRBJ1-3; 7 bases line up with TRBD1. The CDR3 DNA is TGTGCCAGCGGGACAGACCCTGGAAACACCATATATTTT. This sequence encodes CASGTDPGNTIYF.